This passage covers 11 T cell receptor beta chains from one sample sequenced in a study of identical twins. TCRdb re-called the 5' RACE reads with MiXCR, one entry per CDR3 protein. The data hold more than 200,000 distinct CDR3 sequences, with roughly an eighth observed a single time. Input material: memory (CD45RO+) T cells sorted from blood. The receptor source for this set is a young woman in good health.

This sequence joins TRBV10-3 and TRBJ2-7; TRBD2 matches 11 bases. Germline CDR1 is ENHRY and CDR2 is SYGVKD. Trimming cost V 7 bases and J 4 bases; bases outside gene matches: 6. The CDR3 is 14 residues long. The CDR3 region has the DNA TGTGCCATCACCCCGACTAGCGGGGCTTACGAGCAGTACTTC. Translation gives CAITPTSGAYEQYF.

V usage is TRBV27 and J usage is TRBJ1-2; D not certain. The V end was cut by 3 bases, the J end by 3 bases, with 8 bases between. Germline loops: CDR1 MNHEY, CDR2 SMNVEV (reference sequence). The CDR3 totals 13 residues. CDR3 coding DNA: TGTGCCAGCAGTTTGAGTGCAGACTATGGCTACACCTTC. Protein product: CASSLSADYGYTF.

In this sample, this clonotype turned up many times. The chain carries TRBV3-1 and TRBJ1-2, with TRBD1 matching over 8 bases. The CDR3 extends over 13 amino acids. V lost 4 bases and J lost 5; bases outside the gene matches: 3. CDR1 and CDR2 from the germline V gene are LGHDT and YNNKEL (reference sequence). DNA for the CDR3: TGTGCCAGCAGCCTGGGACAGGAATATGGCTACACCTTC. This gives the protein CASSLGQEYGYTF.

The V and J genes are TRBV7-9 and TRBJ1-1, with D possibly matching TRBD1 (6 bases). Deletions cut 4 bases from V and 5 bases from J, with 17 bases between. Per germline, CDR1 SEHNR and CDR2 FQNEAQ (reference sequence). This CDR3 region has 15 residues. The CDR3 nucleotides are TGTGCCAGCAGCTCCCACAGGGCTCTAGGGACTGAAGCTTTCTTT. Protein product: CASSSHRALGTEAFF.

As concerns this clonotype: The junction departs from germline at one end; a sequencing error may be responsible. The rearrangement links TRBV28 to TRBJ1-3; 7 bases align to TRBD1. CDR1 is MDHEN, CDR2 SYDVKM, per germline. CDR3 length: 15 amino acids. The CDR3 bases are TGTGCCAGCGGAATTATACAGGGGTCTGAAAACACCATATATTTT. Translated, it gives CASGIIQGSENTIYF.

This clonotype was detected many times. The chain is built from TRBV20-1 and TRBJ2-3, with 9 bases identical to TRBD1. J lost 2 bases, V lost 3 bases, and 3 bases had no gene match. The CDR3 totals 14 residues. Looked up from germline, CDR1 is DFQATT and CDR2 is SNEGSKA (reference sequence). The CDR3 DNA sequence: TGCAGTGCTAGCCGGGACAGGGACACAGATACGCAGTATTTT. This translates into CSASRDRDTDTQYF.

This clonotype was detected ten times or more. J is TRBJ2-3 and V is TRBV6-4, with 12 bases lining up with TRBD2. Germline CDR1 reads MRHNA; CDR2 reads SNTAGT. V dropped 6 bases and J dropped 5; count of bases not matched to a gene: 3. The CDR3 runs 14 residues. The CDR3 spells CASSPSGGEDTQYF. CDR3 bases: TGTGCCAGCAGCCCTAGCGGGGGGGAAGATACGCAGTATTTT.

This sequence joins TRBV6-1 and TRBJ2-7; D ambiguous. Germline lookup yields CDR1 MNHNS and CDR2 SASEGT. CDR3 length: 12 amino acids. The V and J ends lost 6 bases and 5 bases respectively, with 11 bases between them. Here the CDR3 DNA reads TGTGCCAGCAGGGCTGGCTACAACGAGCAGTACTTC. Translating gives CASRAGYNEQYF.

This clonotype was observed many times. The chain uses TRBV5-1 and TRBJ2-1; the match to TRBD2 covers 8 bases. The CDR3 runs 14 residues. V shed 5 bases, J shed 5 bases, and the junction held 6 bases outside the gene matches. Germline V gene lookup returns CDR1 SGHRS and CDR2 YFSETQ. The CDR3 DNA sequence: TGCGCCAGCAGGTTCAGCGGGAGAGACAATGAGCAGTTCTTC. This sequence encodes CASRFSGRDNEQFF.

This clonotype was found a few times. The V gene is TRBV10-1, the J gene TRBJ2-7; 10 nucleotides agree with TRBD2. The V gene end was trimmed by 2 bases and the J gene end by 7 bases; junction bases not matched to a gene: 8. The germline V gene encodes CDR1 WNHNN and CDR2 SYGVQD (reference sequence). There are 15 residues in the CDR3. CDR3 in DNA: TGCGCCAGCAGTGAGGGTCTAGCGGGAGAGGGAGAGCAGTACTTC. It is translated as CASSEGLAGEGEQYF.

The chain uses TRBV24-1 and TRBJ1-1, with D unresolved. The CDR3 is 14 amino acids. V was shortened by 3 bases and J by 5 bases, with 12 bases between the two germline ends. Germline lookup yields CDR1 KGHDR and CDR2 SFDVKD. The CDR3 loop reads CATSDGYSVTEAFF. The DNA of the CDR3 is TGTGCCACCAGTGATGGCTACAGTGTGACTGAAGCTTTCTTT.